Each of the 10 T cell receptor beta chains below was sequenced from the same sample in a study of blood T cells in healthy people across ages. A second roughly 7 to 11 cycle PCR used barcoded and J-beta primers. From the 5' RACE reads, TCRdb called clonotypes with MiXCR, one entry per CDR3 protein. This sample has more than 1.4 million distinct CDR3 sequences, with around 42% found just once. Material for sequencing was blood. These receptors were collected from a woman aged 18-35 years in good health.

This clonotype has a handful of counts. The chain combines TRBV27 with TRBJ2-5, with TRBD1 matching over 9 bases. The tail of the sequence fits TRBJ2-7 better, so the J call may be wrong. The CDR3 sequence is 15 residues long. CDR1 and CDR2 (germline): MNHEY, SMNVEV (reference sequence). The CDR3 region is CASSPTDRGAYEQYF. The CDR3 DNA sequence: TGTGCCAGCAGTCCAACCGACAGGGGGGCCTACGAGCAGTACTTC.

V usage is TRBV5-1 and J usage is TRBJ2-3, with no clear D. The CDR3 sequence is 16 residues long. Germline lookup yields CDR1 SGHRS and CDR2 YFSETQ. V was clipped by 4 bases and J by 0 bases, with 15 bases between them. The DNA of the CDR3 is TGCGCCAGCAGCCTGGTGGGGATCGGCAGCACAGATACGCAGTATTTT. The encoded protein is CASSLVGIGSTDTQYF.

The chain employs TRBV20-1 and TRBJ2-2, with 8 nucleotides matching TRBD2. Germline loops: CDR1 DFQATT, CDR2 SNEGSKA (reference sequence). Unmatched junction bases numbered 8, after V lost 2 bases and J lost 0 bases. The CDR3 covers 17 residues. Written as DNA, the CDR3 is TGCAGTGCTAGACCGGGGGGGACTGCAACGAACACCGGGGAGCTGTTTTTT. It translates to CSARPGGTATNTGELFF.

V is TRBV28 and J is TRBJ2-2; 10 nucleotides line up with TRBD2. The CDR3 spans 17 residues. V shed 6 bases and J 6 bases; nucleotides not matched to a gene: 13. Germline V gene sequence: CDR1 MDHEN, CDR2 SYDVKM. The CDR3: CASSLLSSGGLPGELFF. In nucleotides, the CDR3 is TGTGCCAGCAGCCTTTTAAGTAGCGGGGGGCTCCCCGGGGAGCTGTTTTTT.

The chain couples TRBV19 to TRBJ2-3; 7 bases align to TRBD2. CDR1 and CDR2 (germline): LNHDA, SQIVND (reference sequence). The V segment lost 2 bases and the J segment 0 bases; nucleotides outside the gene matches: 2. The CDR3 has 15 amino acids. The CDR3, as DNA: TGTGCCAGTAGTATACTAGCGGTTAGCACAGATACGCAGTATTTT. This encodes CASSILAVSTDTQYF. Full variable domain (remainder filled in from reference TRBV19 and TRBJ2-3): DGGITQSPKYLFRKEGQNVTLSCEQNLNHDAMYWYRQDPGQGLRLIYYSQIVNDFQKGDIAEGYSVSREKKESFPLTVTSAQKNPTAFYLCASSILAVSTDTQYFGPGTRLTVL.

The rearrangement links TRBV7-3 to TRBJ2-1, with TRBD2 matching over 16 bases. V shed 6 bases and J 6 bases; nucleotides not matched to a gene: 5. CDR1 SGHTA and CDR2 FQGTGA come from the germline V gene. The CDR3 runs 16 residues. The chain's CDR3 is CASSKGTSGGGNEQFF. CDR3 sequence (DNA): TGTGCCAGCAGTAAAGGGACTAGCGGGGGGGGCAATGAGCAGTTCTTC.

The rearrangement joins TRBV20-1 to TRBJ2-3; D is perhaps TRBD2 (6 bases). V shed 3 bases and J shed 6 bases, with 13 bases lying between them. The CDR3 extends over 13 amino acids. Germline loops: CDR1 DFQATT, CDR2 SNEGSKA (reference sequence). CDR3 residues: CSARRGLHDTQYF. The CDR3 nucleotides are TGCAGTGCTAGGAGGGGACTTCACGATACGCAGTATTTT.

The rearrangement joins TRBV4-1 to TRBJ1-1; D unclear. V dropped 4 bases and J dropped 5 bases, with 14 bases sitting between them. The CDR3 is made up of 14 amino acids. Germline CDR1 and CDR2: MGHRA and YSYEKL. In DNA, the CDR3 is TGCGCCAGCAGCCCGACCCGCTGGGTAACTGAAGCTTTCTTT. Its translation: CASSPTRWVTEAFF.

The chain couples TRBV4-1 to TRBJ2-7, with 7 bases that match TRBD1. Trimming at V came to 4 bases and at J to 1 base, leaving 10 bases not matched to a gene. This CDR3 spans 16 amino acids. CDR1 is MGHRA and CDR2 is YSYEKL in the germline V gene. CDR3 DNA sequence: TGCGCCAGCAGCCTACCTAGACAGGGTTCTTCCTACGAGCAGTACTTC. It yields the protein CASSLPRQGSSYEQYF.

The chain has TRBV7-2 and TRBJ2-5, with 9 bases aligning to TRBD2. The germline gives CDR1 SGHTA, CDR2 FQGNSA. The CDR3 consists of 19 residues. With V trimmed by 5 bases and J by 0 bases, 16 bases remained unmatched. CDR3 DNA sequence: TGTGCCAGCAGCGCCCGGGGGAATAGCGGGGGCCCAAACCAAGAGACCCAGTACTTC. It is translated as CASSARGNSGGPNQETQYF.